The 23 T cell receptor beta chains below come from one sample, sequenced in a study of T cell repertoires in cytomegalovirus infection. TCRdb reanalysed the reads using MiXCR and keeps one entry per CDR3 protein. The table has under 250,000 distinct CDR3 sequences, 6.5% seen once. Input material: PBMCs. All receptors come from a human donor in good health (CMV status not recorded). Some clones in this sample may be carry-over from other donors' samples.

This clonotype was counted ten times or more. The rearrangement links TRBV2 to TRBJ2-2; D is unresolved. This CDR3 comprises 11 residues. V was trimmed by 7 bases and J by 8 bases, leaving 8 bases between them. Germline V gene lookup returns CDR1 SNHLY and CDR2 FYNNEI. The CDR3 reads CASTAGGELFF. CDR3 nucleotide sequence: TGTGCCAGCACCGCCGGAGGGGAGCTGTTTTTT.

This clonotype was counted at least ten times. The J gene is TRBJ2-2, the V gene TRBV24-1; D unresolved. The CDR3 has 14 amino acids. Germline V gene data show CDR1 as KGHDR and CDR2 as SFDVKD. The V end was cut by 4 bases, the J end by 0 bases, with 5 bases between. The CDR3 DNA reads as TGTGCCACCAGTGAGGGTCCGAACACCGGGGAGCTGTTTTTT. Amino acid sequence: CATSEGPNTGELFF.

This clonotype was found a few times. The CDR3 region is CASSSRTGYNEQFF. The DNA for the CDR3 is TGTGCCAGCAGTTCCCGGACGGGGTACAATGAGCAGTTCTTC. This rearrangement joins TRBV6-2 or TRBV6-3 to TRBJ2-1; tentatively, D is TRBD2 (5 bases). Trimming took 4 bases from V and 4 from J, leaving 11 bases between them. The CDR3 contains 14 residues. Germline-derived CDR1 and CDR2 are MNHEY and SVGEGT.

This clonotype was detected only once. A much larger clone sits a single nucleotide away, making a read error possible. The chain recombines TRBV29-1 with TRBJ2-1; a weak D match, TRBD2 (5 bases). Germline assignment: CDR1 SQVTM and CDR2 ANQGSEA. Trimming stripped 7 bases from V and 8 bases from J, with 18 bases between. The CDR3 is 13 amino acids. The CDR3 nucleotides are TGCAGCGGGACTGAGGTCCTGGACTATGAGCAGTTCTTC. Its translation is CSGTEVLDYEQFF.

This clonotype was counted at least ten times. CDR3 DNA sequence: TGTGCCAGCAGCTTAACCCCCAGAGCGGGAGCTTTCTTT. It codes for CASSLTPRAGAFF. The chain employs TRBV7-3 and TRBJ1-1, with no clear D. The germline V gene has CDR1 SGHTA and CDR2 FQGTGA. V was shortened by 0 bases and J by 10 bases, with 12 bases between the two germline ends. The CDR3 is 13 amino acids.

This clonotype was counted at least ten times. The chain is built from TRBV6-2 or TRBV6-3 and TRBJ2-1, with 9 bases matching TRBD1. V shed 6 bases, J shed 4 bases, and the junction held 10 bases outside the gene matches. CDR3 length equals 16 residues. The V gene's germline CDR1 is MNHEY and CDR2 SVGEGT. CDR3 sequence (DNA): TGTGCCAGCAGCCGCGACCGGGACAGGGAATACAATGAGCAGTTCTTC. Protein sequence: CASSRDRDREYNEQFF.

This clonotype was counted at least ten times. The chain uses TRBV20-1 and TRBJ1-5; 11 positions agree with TRBD1. The trim removed 1 base at V and 6 bases at J, leaving 20 bases unmatched. Germline-derived CDR1 and CDR2 are DFQATT and SNEGSKA (reference sequence). This CDR3 contains 20 residues. The CDR3 sequence: CSARVPGQGALVEAGQPQHF. Written as DNA, the CDR3 is TGCAGTGCTAGAGTTCCTGGACAGGGGGCGCTTGTTGAGGCGGGTCAGCCCCAGCATTTT.

This clonotype was seen at least ten times. The chain carries TRBV7-6 and TRBJ2-1; D remains ambiguous. The germline CDR1 and CDR2 sequences are SGHVS and FNYEAQ. The CDR3 extends over 13 amino acids. Trimming removed 4 bases at V and 0 bases at J, with 4 bases between. The CDR3 reads CASSSHSYNEQFF. Here the CDR3 DNA reads TGTGCCAGCAGCTCCCACTCCTACAATGAGCAGTTCTTC.

This clonotype has at least ten counts. The chain uses TRBV27 and TRBJ1-1, with D possibly being TRBD1 (5 bases). In germline, CDR1 is MNHEY, CDR2 SMNVEV (reference sequence). Trimming pared 2 bases from V and 2 bases from J, leaving 12 bases between. The CDR3 totals 15 residues. CDR3: CASSLSQGVNTEAFF. The CDR3 coding sequence is TGTGCCAGCAGTTTAAGTCAGGGAGTAAACACTGAAGCTTTCTTT.

This clonotype has a count of ten or more. V usage is TRBV29-1 and J usage is TRBJ1-1; the D gene is possibly TRBD1 (6 bases). Germline V gives CDR1 SQVTM, CDR2 ANQGSEA. The CDR3 runs 13 residues. Trimming shortened V by 1 base and J by 1 base, and 7 bases separated the two germline ends. The CDR3 is CSVEGTANTEAFF. In DNA form, the CDR3 reads TGCAGCGTTGAAGGGACAGCGAACACTGAAGCTTTCTTT.

This chain connects TRBV20-1 to TRBJ1-2; perhaps TRBD1 as D (5 bases). Deletions cut 5 bases from V and 6 bases from J, with 31 bases between. Germline V gives CDR1 DFQATT, CDR2 SNEGSKA (reference sequence). The CDR3 has 18 amino acids. CDR3 sequence: CSAPRAGHPFRLSDGYTF. In DNA, the CDR3 is TGCAGTGCTCCCAGGGCAGGACACCCTTTTAGACTCTCTGATGGCTACACCTTC.

This clonotype was found many times. The chain links TRBV7-2 to TRBJ1-2; D ambiguous. Germline V CDR1 and CDR2: SGHTA, FQGNSA. This CDR3 has 12 amino acids. V gave up 1 base and J gave up 7 bases, with 7 bases separating them. CDR3 sequence (DNA): TGTGCCAGCAGCTTAGAACAGTTTGGCTACACCTTC. Translated, it gives CASSLEQFGYTF.

The chain carries TRBV20-1 and TRBJ1-1; no reliable D call. V shed 2 bases and J shed 2 bases, with 9 bases lying between them. In germline, CDR1 is DFQATT, CDR2 SNEGSKA (reference sequence). The CDR3 length is 13 residues. The CDR3 region has the DNA TGCAGTGCTAGATCGGGCAGTAACACTGAAGCTTTCTTT. Protein: CSARSGSNTEAFF.

This chain joins TRBV4-2 and TRBJ1-1; D is possibly TRBD1 (5 bases). V shed 10 bases and J shed 3 bases, with 12 bases lying between them. The germline V gene encodes CDR1 LGHNA and CDR2 YNFKEQ. This CDR3 region has 12 residues. CDR3 protein: CATGGGDTEAFF. Here the CDR3 DNA reads TGTGCCACCGGTGGAGGGGACACTGAAGCTTTCTTT.

This clonotype was counted at least ten times. The chain joins TRBV2 to TRBJ1-3; D gene ambiguous. The CDR3 runs to 17 residues. Trimming took 3 bases from V and 0 from J, leaving 15 bases between them. Germline CDR1 is SNHLY and CDR2 is FYNNEI. Here the CDR3 DNA reads TGTGCCAGCAGTGACCCGCCGATGGGGAGCTCTGGAAACACCATATATTTT. Translation gives CASSDPPMGSSGNTIYF.

This clonotype was counted at least ten times. This sequence joins TRBV7-8 and TRBJ2-7; D possibly corresponds to TRBD2 (7 bases). The length of the CDR3 is 17 residues. Germline CDR1 is SGHVS and CDR2 is FQNEAQ. Trimming removed 5 bases at V and 4 bases at J, with 24 bases between. The CDR3 reads CASSPQMGGRGGYEQYF. CDR3 bases: TGTGCCAGCAGCCCGCAAATGGGGGGGCGTGGTGGTTACGAGCAGTACTTC.

With respect to this clonotype: This clone may be a read error of a much larger clone one base away. V gene TRBV5-1 combines with J gene TRBJ2-5, with no clear D. CDR3 length equals 14 residues. Germline CDR1 SGHRS, CDR2 YFSETQ. The ends were cut back, 0 bases at V and 4 bases at J, with 10 bases in the middle. The CDR3 DNA follows: TGCGCCAGCAGCTTGGGTCAACTCGGAGAGACCCAGTACTTC. It encodes CASSLGQLGETQYF.

This clonotype was counted at least ten times. The chain recombines TRBV5-1 with TRBJ2-1; TRBD1 aligns across 11 bases. V lost 3 bases and J lost 2; bases outside the gene matches: 7. CDR3 size: 17 residues. CDR1 is SGHRS, CDR2 YFSETQ, per germline. The CDR3 protein is CASSYLGTGGAYNEQFF. In nucleotides, the CDR3 is TGCGCCAGCAGCTATCTCGGGACAGGGGGGGCCTACAATGAGCAGTTCTTC.

The gene calls are TRBV10-3 and TRBJ1-5, with 8 bases that match TRBD1. This CDR3 comprises 15 residues. J lost 7 bases, V lost 6 bases, and 11 bases had no gene match. From germline, CDR1 is ENHRY and CDR2 SYGVKD. Here the CDR3 DNA reads TGTGCCATCAGCGCTGACAGGGGTTTTAACCAGCCCCAGCATTTT. Amino acid sequence: CAISADRGFNQPQHF.

The sample holds many counts of this clonotype. The CDR3 DNA follows: TGCGCCAGCGCAGGGGACCCGAACACCGGGGAGCTGTTTTTT. Its protein product is CASAGDPNTGELFF. The chain couples TRBV5-1 to TRBJ2-2; tentative D call: TRBD1 (6 bases). The ends were cut back, 7 bases at V and 0 bases at J, with 10 bases in the middle. The CDR3 loop spans 14 amino acids. The germline gives CDR1 SGHRS, CDR2 YFSETQ.

This clonotype was seen ten or more times. The V gene is TRBV28, the J gene TRBJ1-1; no definite D call. V gave up 8 bases and J gave up 4 bases, with 8 bases separating them. The CDR3 is 11 amino acids. Germline V gene sequence: CDR1 MDHEN, CDR2 SYDVKM. The CDR3 DNA reads as TGTGCCAGCGGCTTGGGCACTGAAGCTTTCTTT. Amino acid sequence: CASGLGTEAFF.

Ten or more counts support this clonotype. The V and J genes are TRBV7-3 and TRBJ2-3; 7 bases are shared with TRBD1. The CDR3 has 15 residues. V trimming: 2 bases; J trimming: 2 bases; junction bases outside the gene matches: 4. Germline V gene lookup returns CDR1 SGHTA and CDR2 FQGTGA. CDR3: CASSLVGQITDTQYF. The CDR3 DNA reads as TGTGCCAGCAGCTTAGTGGGACAGATCACAGATACGCAGTATTTT.

This clonotype was counted a few times. This chain uses TRBV2 with TRBJ2-2; 14 bases are a match to TRBD2. There are 15 residues in the CDR3. Germline CDR1 reads SNHLY; CDR2 reads FYNNEI. V was pared by 7 bases and J by 5 bases, with 3 bases of the junction left unmatched. The CDR3 bases are TGTGCCAGCAAGGGGACTAGCGGGGGAACCGGGGAGCTGTTTTTT. Translation gives CASKGTSGGTGELFF.